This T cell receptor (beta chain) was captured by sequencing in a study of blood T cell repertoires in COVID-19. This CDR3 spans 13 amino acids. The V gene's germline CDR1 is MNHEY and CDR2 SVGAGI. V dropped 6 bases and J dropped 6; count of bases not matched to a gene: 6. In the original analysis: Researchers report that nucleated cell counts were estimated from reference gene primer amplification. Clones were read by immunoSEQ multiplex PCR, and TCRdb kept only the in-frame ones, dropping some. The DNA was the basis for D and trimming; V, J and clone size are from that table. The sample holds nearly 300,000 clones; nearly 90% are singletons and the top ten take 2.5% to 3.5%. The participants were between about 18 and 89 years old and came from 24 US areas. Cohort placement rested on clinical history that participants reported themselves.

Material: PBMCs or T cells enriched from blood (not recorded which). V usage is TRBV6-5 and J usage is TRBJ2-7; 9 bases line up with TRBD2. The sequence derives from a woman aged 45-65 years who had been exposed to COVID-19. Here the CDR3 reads CASRPAGGGEQYF. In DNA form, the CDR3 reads TGTGCCAGCAGACCGGCGGGGGGGGGCGAGCAGTACTTC.